These 5 T cell receptor beta chains originate from one sample sequenced in a study of T cells after yellow fever vaccination. TCRdb reprocessed the 5' RACE reads via MiXCR and lists one record per CDR3 protein. The sample has some 670,000 distinct CDR3 sequences, 10% to 15% seen once. The starting material was PBMCs, obtained on the day of the yellow fever booster vaccination. The receptor source for this set is a young man who received the YFV17D yellow fever vaccine.

A few counts support this clonotype. This chain connects TRBV5-1 to TRBJ1-1, with D perhaps TRBD1 (5 bases). The CDR3 spans 15 residues. Germline CDR1 is SGHRS and CDR2 is YFSETQ. Between the trimmed V and J ends, which lost 3 bases and 2 bases, there was a span of 14 bases. The CDR3 sequence: CASSSPGGINTEAFF. CDR3 coding DNA: TGCGCCAGCAGCTCGCCGGGGGGGATAAACACTGAAGCTTTCTTT.

This clonotype was counted only a few times. The rearrangement links TRBV6-5 to TRBJ2-7, with TRBD1 matching 8 bases. Germline V lookup: CDR1 MNHEY, CDR2 SVGAGI. Trimming cost V 1 base and J 2 bases; bases outside gene matches: 4. CDR3 size: 15 residues. The CDR3 DNA reads as TGTGCCAGCAGTTACTTAAAGACAGGGGCCTACGAGCAGTACTTC. Amino acid sequence: CASSYLKTGAYEQYF.

This chain uses TRBV27 with TRBJ2-5; 8 positions match TRBD1. V shed 5 bases and J 5 bases; nucleotides not matched to a gene: 13. Germline lookup yields CDR1 MNHEY and CDR2 SMNVEV (reference sequence). This CDR3 is built from 16 residues. The CDR3 nucleotides read TGTGCCAGCAGTGGGTCGACAGGGGCAACGGGGGAGACCCAGTACTTC. Protein: CASSGSTGATGETQYF.

This CDR3 reads CAALTGTVQHEQYF. The CDR3 DNA reads TGTGCCGCGCTAACCGGGACAGTTCAGCACGAGCAGTACTTC. V and J are TRBV21-1 and TRBJ2-7; the DNA was not compared with TRBD1, the D call given in the table. TRBV21-1 is described as a pseudogene. The CDR3 runs to 14 residues.

The CDR3 is CASTETANTGELFF. CDR3 DNA sequence: TGTGCCAGCACCGAGACTGCGAACACCGGGGAGCTGTTTTTT. The rearrangement links TRBV9 to TRBJ2-2; D gene uncertain. The germline V and J ends were trimmed by 6 bases and 0 bases, with 9 bases remaining between them. The CDR3 totals 14 residues. Germline V gene lookup returns CDR1 SGDLS and CDR2 YYNGEE.